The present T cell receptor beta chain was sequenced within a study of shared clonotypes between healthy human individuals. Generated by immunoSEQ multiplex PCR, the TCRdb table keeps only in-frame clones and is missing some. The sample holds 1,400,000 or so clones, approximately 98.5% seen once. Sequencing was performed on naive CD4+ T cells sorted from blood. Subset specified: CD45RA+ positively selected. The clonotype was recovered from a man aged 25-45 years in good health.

The chain's CDR3 is CSAIRTGAYF. The CDR3 DNA sequence: TGCAGTGCTATACGGACAGGGGCCTACTTC. The chain recombines TRBV20-1 with TRBJ2-5; 9 bases map to TRBD1. Trimming at V came to 4 bases and at J to 14 bases, leaving 5 bases not matched to a gene. Germline assignment: CDR1 DFQATT and CDR2 SNEGSKA (reference sequence). The CDR3 runs to 10 residues.